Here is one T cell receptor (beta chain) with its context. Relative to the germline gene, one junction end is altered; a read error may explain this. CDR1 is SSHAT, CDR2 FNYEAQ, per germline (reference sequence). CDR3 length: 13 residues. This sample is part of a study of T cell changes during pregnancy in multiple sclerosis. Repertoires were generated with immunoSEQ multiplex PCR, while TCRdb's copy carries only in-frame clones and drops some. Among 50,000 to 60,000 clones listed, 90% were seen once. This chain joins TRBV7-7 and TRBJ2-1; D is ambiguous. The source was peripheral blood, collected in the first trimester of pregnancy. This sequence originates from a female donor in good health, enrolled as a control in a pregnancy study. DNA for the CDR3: TGTGCTAGCAGCTTAGCCAGTGACAATGAGCAGTTCTTC. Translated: CASSLASDNEQFF.